This paragraph reports one T cell receptor gamma chain. Its antigen is not known. The entry originates in a study of Vδ1+ human thymocytes. Extracted RNA was reverse transcribed into cDNA. Multiplex PCR used pooled V-gene forward primers and a constant-region reverse primer to amplify CDR3s. TCRdb re-called clones from the multiplex PCR reads using CATT. This sample has more than 8,000 gamma-chain clones, with roughly three fifths found just once. Study results and limitations: In the thymus, TRG and TRD repertoires looked highly polyclonal with Gaussian CDR3 lengths. Unexpected Vdelta2 sequences could cause misinterpretation of bulk repertoire data. Despite high sort purity, roughly a fifth of thymic T cell receptor delta sequences were Vdelta2.

Thymocytes were sorted as CD3+ TCRVdelta1+ TCRVdelta2- after alphabeta T cell depletion. Purity of the sorted Vdelta1+ thymocytes ranged from 98% to 99.6%. This CDR3 region has 15 residues. Trimming at V came to 0 bases and at J to 2 bases, leaving 7 bases not matched to a gene. The germline V gene has CDR1 VINAFY and CDR2 YDVSNSKD. The TCR originated in a girl under two years old who had congenital heart surgery. The chain recombines TRGV5 with TRGJ1 or TRGJ2. TCRdb records no J gene; here it was assigned by comparing the DNA to germline. The sample taken for sequencing was Vdelta1+ gamma-delta thymocytes from the thymus. This sample's subset: FACS-sorted CD3+ TCRalphabeta- TCRVdelta1+ TCRVdelta2- thymocytes. DNA of the CDR3: TGTGCCACCTGGGACAGGCCCAGGGATTATTATAAGAAACTCTTT. Translation: CATWDRPRDYYKKLF.